A single sample is the source of the 20 T cell receptor beta chains below, sequenced in a study of early T cells in non-severe SARS-CoV-2 infection. One entry per CDR3 protein results from TCRdb running MiXCR on the 5' RACE reads. The table includes 20,000 to 25,000 distinct CDR3 sequences, 5% detected once. Sequencing was done on a sample of whole blood. The receptors were sampled from an adult who was a healthcare worker with PCR-confirmed SARS-CoV-2 infection or an uninfected control (not recorded which).

This clonotype was seen at least ten times. V gene TRBV12-3 or TRBV12-4 combines with J gene TRBJ2-3; either TRBD1 or TRBD2 may supply D (5 bases each). V lost 5 bases, J lost 0 bases, and 15 bases lay in between. This CDR3 spans 16 amino acids. CDR3 protein: CASSPGVGASTDTQYF. DNA of the CDR3: TGTGCCAGCAGTCCAGGTGTCGGGGCTAGCACAGATACGCAGTATTTT.

This clonotype was detected only a few times. The CDR3 bases are TGTGCCACCATGGCGGCGAGGCTCGGGCGGCTGGAGCAGTACTTC. Translating gives CATMAARLGRLEQYF. V and J are TRBV2 and TRBJ2-7; unclear D gene. The CDR3 is made up of 15 amino acids. Trimming removed 10 bases at V and 7 bases at J, with 26 bases between. The germline V gene encodes CDR1 SNHLY and CDR2 FYNNEI.

V and J are TRBV20-1 and TRBJ2-7; D perhaps matches TRBD1 (5 bases). With 5 bases removed from V and 5 bases from J, the gap between germline ends came to 13 bases. Germline lookup yields CDR1 DFQATT and CDR2 SNEGSKA (reference sequence). CDR3 size: 12 residues. CDR3 in DNA: TGCAGTGCTGGACACAAAATCCACGAGCAGTACTTC. The encoded protein is CSAGHKIHEQYF.

In its sample, this clonotype was seen many times. V gene TRBV6-5 combines with J gene TRBJ2-5; no reliable D call. Looked up from germline, CDR1 is MNHEY and CDR2 is SVGAGI. This CDR3 region has 13 residues. Trimming pared 5 bases from V and 5 bases from J, leaving 12 bases between. CDR3 residues: CASSPPDWETQYF. CDR3 nucleotide sequence: TGTGCCAGCAGTCCCCCAGACTGGGAGACCCAGTACTTC.

This clonotype was seen repeatedly, ten times or more. The rearrangement links TRBV21-1 to TRBJ1-2; the D call TRBD1 from the table was never checked on the DNA. TRBV21-1 has pseudogene status. The CDR3 consists of 17 residues. The CDR3 coding sequence is TGTGCCAGCAGCTATAAGCTTGGGACAGAAGTTTCCTATGGCTACACCTTC. It is translated as CASSYKLGTEVSYGYTF.

The chain links TRBV7-8 to TRBJ2-7; 9 nucleotides match TRBD2. V lost 5 bases and J lost 9; bases outside the gene matches: 8. CDR3 length equals 13 residues. The germline V gene encodes CDR1 SGHVS and CDR2 FQNEAQ. The CDR3 DNA reads as TGTGCCAGCAGCGGTGGGACTAGCAGTACGCAGTACTTC. Its translation: CASSGGTSSTQYF.

This clonotype has a handful of counts. The chain is built from TRBV7-8 and TRBJ1-4; D gene uncertain. The V end lost 4 bases, the J end lost 2 bases, and 11 bases lay between the germline ends. CDR1 and CDR2 (germline): SGHVS, FQNEAQ. The CDR3 extends over 15 amino acids. The CDR3 sequence: CASSSRIGTNEKLFF. The CDR3 nucleotides are TGTGCCAGCAGCTCAAGGATTGGGACTAATGAAAAACTGTTTTTT.

This clonotype was detected only a few times. The chain uses TRBV11-2 and TRBJ1-5; tentatively, D is TRBD1 (6 bases). Germline V gene lookup returns CDR1 SGHAT and CDR2 FQNNGV. The CDR3 consists of 15 residues. V gave up 2 bases and J gave up 1 base, with 9 bases separating them. CDR3 region: CASSLTGTSNQPQHF. CDR3 nucleotide sequence: TGTGCCAGCAGCTTAACAGGGACAAGCAATCAGCCCCAGCATTTT.

This clonotype has a count of ten or more. The chain combines TRBV13 with TRBJ2-1, with TRBD1 as a possible D gene (6 bases). The CDR3 covers 14 residues. The V and J ends lost 5 bases and 7 bases respectively, with 15 bases between them. Germline V gene lookup returns CDR1 PRHDT and CDR2 FYEKMQ (reference sequence). CDR3 DNA: TGTGCCAGCAGCCAGGGGACATCCTGGAATGAGCAGTTCTTC. The encoded protein is CASSQGTSWNEQFF.

This clonotype was seen ten or more times. V gene TRBV5-1 combines with J gene TRBJ2-7; 8 bases agree with TRBD1. With 0 bases clipped from V and 3 bases from J, the junction kept 2 bases outside the gene matches. The CDR3 has 14 amino acids. Germline lookup yields CDR1 SGHRS and CDR2 YFSETQ. The CDR3 sequence: CASSLDGQGYEQYF. The CDR3 bases are TGCGCCAGCAGCTTGGATGGACAGGGCTACGAGCAGTACTTC.

This clonotype has only a few counts. CDR3 residues: CASSFLTEAFF. The CDR3 DNA reads TGTGCCAGCAGTTTCCTCACTGAAGCTTTCTTT. The J gene is TRBJ1-1, the V gene TRBV28; no reliable D call. Trimming removed 3 bases at V and 4 bases at J, with 3 bases between. The V gene's germline CDR1 is MDHEN and CDR2 SYDVKM. This CDR3 is built from 11 residues. Variable domain in full (rest from reference TRBV28 and TRBJ1-1): DVKVTQSSRYLVKRTGEKVFLECVQDMDHENMFWYRQDPGLGLRLIYFSYDVKMKEKGDIPEGYSVSREKKERFSLILESASTNQTSMYLCASSFLTEAFFGQGTRLTVV.

The chain has TRBV27 and TRBJ2-5; D is tentatively TRBD1 or TRBD2 (5 bases each). Germline CDR1 and CDR2: MNHEY and SMNVEV (reference sequence). With 5 bases removed from V and 5 bases from J, the gap between germline ends came to 18 bases. The CDR3 has 15 residues. CDR3 sequence: CASSPTGPRAETQYF. In DNA form, the CDR3 reads TGTGCCAGCAGTCCCACGGGACCGAGGGCGGAGACCCAGTACTTC.

J is TRBJ2-2 and V is TRBV29-1, with 10 bases lining up with TRBD2. J was trimmed by 1 base and V by 7 bases; bases with no gene match: 6. Germline loops: CDR1 SQVTM, CDR2 ANQGSEA. The CDR3 is 15 residues long. The CDR3 spells CSGKLAGRNTGELFF. CDR3 coding DNA: TGCAGCGGTAAACTAGCGGGGAGGAACACCGGGGAGCTGTTTTTT.

This clonotype has a count of ten or more. V usage is TRBV7-2 and J usage is TRBJ2-5; 7 bases map to TRBD2. CDR1 and CDR2 from the germline V gene are SGHTA and FQGNSA. V lost 5 bases to trimming and J lost 5 bases; unmatched junction nucleotides: 8. CDR3 size: 14 residues. The CDR3: CASSPWPGGETQYF. CDR3 coding DNA: TGTGCCAGCAGCCCCTGGCCCGGGGGGGAGACCCAGTACTTC.

This clonotype has a count of ten or more. The V and J genes are TRBV5-1 and TRBJ1-1, with TRBD1 identical over 9 bases. Looked up from germline, CDR1 is SGHRS and CDR2 is YFSETQ. J was trimmed by 11 bases and V by 5 bases; bases with no gene match: 7. The CDR3 is 12 residues long. DNA of the CDR3: TGCGCCAGCAGAATCGGACAGGGGAACGCTTTCTTT. This translates into CASRIGQGNAFF.

V and J are TRBV6-6 and TRBJ1-6; 9 bases fit TRBD1. The CDR3 extends over 16 amino acids. The germline CDR1 and CDR2 sequences are MNHNY and SVGAGI (reference sequence). J was trimmed by 6 bases and V by 0 bases; bases with no gene match: 3. CDR3 protein: CASSYSWDRVNSPLHF. CDR3 nucleotide sequence: TGTGCCAGCAGTTACTCCTGGGACAGGGTTAATTCACCCCTCCACTTT.

This clonotype was picked up many times. This chain links TRBV5-5 with TRBJ1-4; unclear D gene. Germline values: CDR1 SGHKS, CDR2 YYEKEE (reference sequence). V was clipped by 3 bases and J by 3 bases, with 15 bases between them. CDR3 length: 16 amino acids. Here the CDR3 reads CASSSDSGLANEKLFF. The CDR3, as DNA: TGTGCCAGCAGCTCCGACTCAGGTCTGGCTAATGAAAAACTGTTTTTT.

The chain joins TRBV7-9 to TRBJ2-7; D possibly corresponds to TRBD2 (6 bases). The V gene's germline CDR1 is SEHNR and CDR2 FQNEAQ (reference sequence). The CDR3 runs 13 residues. V dropped 5 bases and J dropped 5 bases, with 13 bases sitting between them. The CDR3 DNA sequence: TGTGCCAGCAGCCCTACTAGCTTCCACGAGCAGTACTTC. Translated, it gives CASSPTSFHEQYF.

This clonotype has ten or more counts. V and J are TRBV7-9 and TRBJ1-5; 9 bases are a match to TRBD1. CDR3 length: 19 amino acids. The germline gives CDR1 SEHNR, CDR2 FQNEAQ (reference sequence). Trimming cost V 2 bases and J 0 bases; bases outside gene matches: 11. CDR3 sequence reads: CASSLPLLTGGYSNQPQHF. CDR3 DNA sequence: TGTGCCAGCAGCTTACCTCTATTGACAGGGGGATATAGCAATCAGCCCCAGCATTTT.

This clonotype was observed at least ten times. The rearrangement uses TRBV10-2 and TRBJ1-6, with a weak D call TRBD1 (5 bases). CDR3 length: 16 amino acids. Trimming pared 6 bases from V and 0 bases from J, leaving 12 bases between. Looked up from germline, CDR1 is WSHSY and CDR2 is SAAADI. The CDR3 nucleotides read TGCGCCAGCAGCAGGGACCAAAGCTCCTATAATTCACCCCTCCACTTT. Protein: CASSRDQSSYNSPLHF.